These 12 T cell receptor beta chains came from one sample sequenced in a study of blood T cell repertoires in COVID-19. Sequencing used immunoSEQ multiplex PCR; TCRdb keeps in-frame clones, though not all of them. The sample comprises just over 50,000 clones, around 84% of which are singletons, and approximately 4.1% rests with the top ten. Input material: peripheral blood. The receptors stem from a man older than 75 with active COVID-19.

The V and J genes are TRBV7-2 and TRBJ1-4; no clear D gene. From germline, CDR1 is SGHTA and CDR2 FQGNSA. With 5 bases removed from V and 7 bases from J, the gap between germline ends came to 11 bases. This CDR3 is 13 amino acids long. CDR3 nucleotide sequence: TGTGCCAGCAGCCGACTCTATGGTGAAAAACTGTTTTTT. This gives the protein CASSRLYGEKLFF. Based on the CDR3 plus reference TRBV7-2 and TRBJ1-4, the full variable domain is GAGVSQSPSNKVTEKGKDVELRCDPISGHTALYWYRQSLGQGLEFLIYFQGNSAPDKSGLPSDRFSAERTGGSVSTLTIQRTQQEDSAVYLCASSRLYGEKLFFGSGTQLSVL.

Points on this clone: The junction shows a germline mismatch at one end, possibly a read error. The V and J genes are TRBV10-3 and TRBJ2-1; 11 nucleotides match TRBD2. The germline V gene has CDR1 ENHRY and CDR2 SYGVKD. The CDR3 runs to 15 residues. The CDR3 coding sequence is TGTGCCATCACTGAGACTAGCGGGAACTACAATGAGCAGTTCTTC. Translated: CAITETSGNYNEQFF.

The rearrangement joins TRBV7-9 to TRBJ2-2, with 9 bases identical to TRBD1. This CDR3 is built from 17 residues. The ends lost 4 bases at V and 4 bases at J; junction bases unmatched: 10. CDR1 is SEHNR, CDR2 FQNEAQ, per germline (reference sequence). The CDR3 is CASSSTGTGISTGELFF. CDR3 coding DNA: TGTGCCAGCAGCTCTACCGGGACAGGGATAAGCACCGGGGAGCTGTTTTTT.

DNA of the CDR3: TGTGCCAGCATCAATTGGGCAGGGATGATGTACTTC. Its translation is CASINWAGMMYF. The chain joins TRBV28 to TRBJ2-7; possible D gene TRBD1, 5 bases. Germline loops: CDR1 MDHEN, CDR2 SYDVKM. V gave up 7 bases and J gave up 12 bases, with 19 bases separating them. The CDR3 sequence is 12 residues long.

This chain connects TRBV28 to TRBJ2-7; maybe TRBD2 (5 bases). Trimming took 10 bases from V and 5 from J, leaving 21 bases between them. Germline values: CDR1 MDHEN, CDR2 SYDVKM. The CDR3 sequence is 14 residues long. The CDR3 region has the DNA TGTGCCACCCTCCAGGCAGGAGGCCTGAACGAGCAGTACTTC. Its translation is CATLQAGGLNEQYF.

The chain joins TRBV4-2 to TRBJ2-5; 9 bases match TRBD2. The CDR3 runs 14 residues. The germline V gene has CDR1 LGHNA and CDR2 YNFKEQ. The ends lost 3 bases at V and 5 bases at J; junction bases unmatched: 4. The CDR3 DNA reads TGTGCCAGCAGCCAGGAACTAGCGGGTGAGACCCAGTACTTC. Translation: CASSQELAGETQYF.

V gene TRBV5-5 combines with J gene TRBJ2-1, with 8 bases that match TRBD2. The junction had 14 bases not matched to a gene; V was cut back by 3 bases and J by 6 bases. Germline CDR1 SGHKS, CDR2 YYEKEE (reference sequence). The CDR3 sequence is 17 residues long. CDR3 loop: CASSSPGGGQGSNEQFF. CDR3 DNA: TGTGCCAGCAGCTCCCCGGGGGGGGGCCAGGGGTCCAATGAGCAGTTCTTC.

This rearrangement joins TRBV30 to TRBJ2-5, with D tentatively TRBD2 (5 bases). V lost 2 bases to trimming and J lost 4 bases, with 14 bases between them. The CDR3 is 14 amino acids. Germline V lookup: CDR1 GTSNPN, CDR2 SVGIG (reference sequence). The CDR3 spells CAWSIVASRETQYF. CDR3 sequence (DNA): TGTGCCTGGAGTATTGTGGCTAGCCGAGAGACCCAGTACTTC.

This chain's CDR3 is CASRDGGSSYNEQFF. Here the CDR3 DNA reads TGTGCCAGCAGGGATGGGGGGAGCTCCTACAATGAGCAGTTCTTC. The chain recombines TRBV6-5 with TRBJ2-1; D is possibly TRBD2 (6 bases). V lost 6 bases, J lost 0 bases, and 12 bases lay in between. The germline gives CDR1 MNHEY, CDR2 SVGAGI. The CDR3 is 15 residues long.

The gene calls are TRBV10-3 and TRBJ2-3; tentatively, D is TRBD2 (6 bases). The CDR3 totals 14 residues. V lost 3 bases, J lost 0 bases, and 7 bases lay in between. Germline CDR1 and CDR2: ENHRY and SYGVKD. The CDR3 loop is CAISEAGSTDTQYF. CDR3 sequence (DNA): TGTGCCATCAGTGAAGCGGGTAGCACAGATACGCAGTATTTT.

This chain joins TRBV7-3 and TRBJ2-3; 9 positions agree with TRBD1. J lost 7 bases, V lost 4 bases, and 6 bases had no gene match. CDR3 length equals 14 residues. CDR1 is SGHTA, CDR2 FQGTGA, per germline. In DNA form, the CDR3 reads TGTGCCAGCAGCTCGGACAGGGGTGAACATACGCAGTATTTT. Amino acid sequence: CASSSDRGEHTQYF.

The chain is built from TRBV28 and TRBJ1-6; D gene uncertain. Between the trimmed V and J ends, which lost 2 bases and 6 bases, there was a span of 17 bases. The CDR3 is made up of 17 amino acids. Germline CDR1 MDHEN, CDR2 SYDVKM. The CDR3: CASSLIRLSPSNSPLHF. DNA of the CDR3: TGTGCCAGCAGTTTAATAAGACTGAGCCCTAGTAATTCACCCCTCCACTTT.